A selection of T cell receptor beta chains follows, all from one sample in a study of monozygotic twins with inflammatory bowel disease. TCRdb reprocessed the 5' RACE reads, keeping one entry per CDR3 protein, no DNA. In all, the sample yields some 400,000 distinct CDR3 sequences. Sequenced material: blood. These receptors were obtained from a human donor with ulcerative colitis or Crohn's disease, or a healthy co-twin of an affected twin (not recorded which). Each CDR3 is given with its conserved first and last residue.

J gene,V gene,CDR3 protein
TRBJ1-5,TRBV20-1,CSARDWGVSNQPQHF
TRBJ1-1,TRBV5-1,CASSPTGYSEAFF
TRBJ2-1,TRBV5-1,CATSPDRLDYNEQFF
TRBJ2-6,TRBV12-3/TRBV12-4,CASSEVRVGANVLTF
TRBJ2-3,TRBV27,CASSLPGGLNTQYF
TRBJ2-1,TRBV9,CASSVDGLPGGEQFF
TRBJ2-1,TRBV20-1,CGWGVHYNEQFF
TRBJ1-1,TRBV27,CASSLSRGRGSNTEAFF
TRBJ2-5,TRBV9,CASSVEGQFQQTQYF
TRBJ2-3,TRBV20-1,CSARWSTNPTDTQYF
TRBJ1-1,TRBV19,CASSSIIGQPNTEAFF
TRBJ2-1,TRBV4-1,CASSQEFMGQGRNEQFF
TRBJ2-1,TRBV25-1,CASRAPGTDYNEQFF
TRBJ2-3,TRBV4-2,CASSPGLWEAAGDTQYF
TRBJ1-1,TRBV6-1,CAISLTGLTEAFF
TRBJ2-2,TRBV7-2,CASSLDRVTGELFF
TRBJ2-5,TRBV12-3/TRBV12-4,CASSPMDNQETQYF
TRBJ2-2,TRBV12-3/TRBV12-4,CASSFLAGMTGELFF
TRBJ1-2,TRBV6-6,CASSYSPENYGYTF
TRBJ1-5,TRBV28,CASSRGGARQPQHF
TRBJ2-2,TRBV5-1,CSSSLGGRSTGELFF
TRBJ1-2,TRBV2,CASSVDPGIGYTF
TRBJ1-1,TRBV4-3,CASSQDLGSEAFF